Below, 17 T cell receptor beta chains from the same sample are listed, as sequenced in a study of T and B cells in COVID-19 patients. TRB was amplified from about 260-540 ng of blood genomic DNA. Multiplex PCR with BIOMED2 TRB-A/B primer pools amplified TRB rearrangements. Via MiXCR, TCRdb re-called the multiplex PCR reads, giving one row per CDR3 protein. The table records 5,500 to 8,000 distinct CDR3 sequences, approximately 22% of them present only once. The sequencing input was blood. These receptors were taken from a human donor who had recovered from COVID-19.

This clonotype was counted a single time. In nucleotides, the CDR3 is TGCAGTGCTAGAGAAGGGGGGACTGAAGCTTTCTTT. It translates to CSAREGGTEAFF. The J gene is TRBJ1-1, the V gene TRBV20-1; D possibly corresponds to TRBD1 (6 bases). The V end was cut by 0 bases, the J end by 5 bases, with 7 bases between. The CDR3 contains 12 residues. CDR1 is DFQATT, CDR2 SNEGSKA, per germline (reference sequence).

The chain links TRBV4-2 to TRBJ2-1; 12 positions agree with TRBD2. The J segment lost 6 bases and the V segment lost 0 bases, leaving 3 bases of the junction unmatched. Germline V gives CDR1 LGHNA, CDR2 YNFKEQ. This CDR3 spans 16 amino acids. The CDR3 coding sequence is TGTGCCAGCAGCCAAGATCCTAGCGGGGGGGGCAATGAGCAGTTCTTC. This sequence encodes CASSQDPSGGGNEQFF.

This clonotype was seen only a few times. This sequence joins TRBV11-2 and TRBJ2-1; the match to TRBD2 covers 15 bases. There are 18 residues in the CDR3. The junction had 5 bases not matched to a gene; V was cut back by 1 base and J by 4 bases. Germline values: CDR1 SGHAT, CDR2 FQNNGV. The CDR3 region is CASSLAPGTSGGYNEQFF. In DNA, the CDR3 is TGTGCCAGCAGCTTAGCCCCCGGGACTAGCGGGGGGTACAATGAGCAGTTCTTC.

This clonotype was counted at least ten times. The V gene is TRBV30, the J gene TRBJ1-2, with TRBD1 as a possible D gene (6 bases). Germline lookup yields CDR1 GTSNPN and CDR2 SVGIG (reference sequence). V lost 1 base and J 7 bases, leaving 13 bases between the germline ends. CDR3 size: 13 residues. The CDR3 region has the DNA TGTGCCTGGAGTGGGGGAAACAGGGTTGGCTACACCTTC. Translated: CAWSGGNRVGYTF.

A few counts support this clonotype. The chain carries TRBV6-5 and TRBJ1-2; unclear D gene. Trimming pared 5 bases from V and 2 bases from J, leaving 18 bases between. Per germline, CDR1 MNHEY and CDR2 SVGAGI. This CDR3 contains 16 residues. CDR3 protein: CASSEKEVVPNYGYTF. For the CDR3, the DNA is TGTGCCAGCAGTGAGAAGGAGGTCGTCCCCAACTATGGCTACACCTTC.

V usage is TRBV20-1 and J usage is TRBJ2-7; 8 bases agree with TRBD1. The CDR3 is 11 amino acids. With V trimmed by 5 bases and J by 4 bases, 1 base remained unmatched. The germline gives CDR1 DFQATT, CDR2 SNEGSKA (reference sequence). CDR3 bases: TGCAGTGCTGACAGGGGTTACGAGCAGTACTTC. Translated, it gives CSADRGYEQYF.

The V call is TRBV11-1, the J call TRBJ2-3; TRBD2 might be the D (6 bases). V was cut by 3 bases and J by 0 bases, with 16 bases left in between. The CDR3 is 17 amino acids. In germline, CDR1 is SGHAT, CDR2 FQDESV (reference sequence). CDR3 nucleotides: TGTGCCAGCAGCTTCTTTGGACGGGGGTCTAGCACAGATACGCAGTATTTT. Its translation is CASSFFGRGSSTDTQYF.

This clonotype showed up many times. The chain couples TRBV12-3 or TRBV12-4 to TRBJ2-7; D uncertain. The CDR3 sequence is 11 residues long. With 4 bases removed from V and 3 bases from J, the gap between germline ends came to 4 bases. CDR3 protein: CASSSIYEQYF. The CDR3 coding sequence is TGTGCCAGCAGTTCTATCTACGAGCAGTACTTC.

Relative to its sample, this clonotype is medium-sized (0.01 to 0.1%). This chain uses TRBV5-6 with TRBJ2-7, with D perhaps TRBD2 (6 bases). V was shortened by 1 base and J by 5 bases, with 16 bases between the two germline ends. Germline loops: CDR1 SGHDT, CDR2 YYEEEE. The length of the CDR3 is 15 residues. The chain's CDR3 is CASSLMGGSGNEQYF. The CDR3 DNA reads as TGTGCCAGCAGCTTGATGGGGGGAAGTGGGAACGAGCAGTACTTC.

This clonotype was observed once. The chain couples TRBV19 to TRBJ2-7, with 9 bases identical to TRBD1. This CDR3 spans 16 amino acids. Trimming took 3 bases from V and 3 from J; bases not matched to a gene: 9. Looked up from germline, CDR1 is LNHDA and CDR2 is SQIVND (reference sequence). CDR3 in amino acids: CASSMDRGRLYYEQYF. CDR3 DNA sequence: TGTGCCAGTAGTATGGACAGGGGTCGACTTTACTACGAGCAGTACTTC.

This clonotype has at least ten counts. In DNA, the CDR3 is TGTGCCAGCCAAAAGGACAGCCCGAACTATGGCTACACCTTC. Encoded protein: CASQKDSPNYGYTF. The chain has TRBV6-6 and TRBJ1-2, with D possibly being TRBD1 (6 bases). Germline CDR1 MNHNY, CDR2 SVGAGI (reference sequence). Trimming stripped 8 bases from V and 2 bases from J, with 15 bases between. The CDR3 contains 14 residues.

The chain couples TRBV14 to TRBJ2-2; D call uncertain. The CDR3 is 11 residues long. V lost 1 base and J 10 bases, leaving 4 bases between the germline ends. The germline gives CDR1 SGHDN, CDR2 FVKESK. CDR3 coding DNA: TGTGCCAGCAGCCAAGCTGTGGAGCTGTTTTTT. It is translated as CASSQAVELFF.

This clonotype was detected a few times. This chain joins TRBV24-1 and TRBJ1-2; TRBD1 matches at 8 bases. Germline V lookup: CDR1 KGHDR, CDR2 SFDVKD. V lost 10 bases and J lost 3; bases outside the gene matches: 6. The CDR3 totals 13 residues. CDR3 nucleotide sequence: TGTGCCACGGGATCGGGACAGGACTATGGCTACACCTTC. Its protein product is CATGSGQDYGYTF.

V and J are TRBV2 and TRBJ2-1; 7 nucleotides match TRBD1. This CDR3 contains 13 residues. With V trimmed by 3 bases and J by 9 bases, 5 bases remained unmatched. Germline CDR1 reads SNHLY; CDR2 reads FYNNEI. The CDR3 coding sequence is TGTGCCAGCAGTGAGACAGGGTTTGGTGAGCAGTTCTTC. Amino acid sequence: CASSETGFGEQFF.

The CDR3 sequence: CASSYISDRAMNTEAFF. CDR3 in DNA: TGTGCCAGCAGTTACATTTCGGACAGGGCCATGAACACTGAAGCTTTCTTT. The chain combines TRBV6-5 with TRBJ1-1, with 8 bases that match TRBD1. The CDR3 has 17 residues. V was clipped by 2 bases and J by 0 bases; unmatched bases: 8. From germline, CDR1 is MNHEY and CDR2 SVGAGI.

In this sample, this clonotype turned up a few times. The chain employs TRBV4-1 and TRBJ2-7; D gene uncertain. V gave up 0 bases and J gave up 0 bases, with 12 bases separating them. The germline V gene has CDR1 MGHRA and CDR2 YSYEKL. This CDR3 is built from 16 residues. CDR3 amino acids: CASSQDPSASSYEQYF. CDR3 DNA: TGCGCCAGCAGCCAAGATCCGAGCGCTAGCTCCTACGAGCAGTACTTC.

The rearrangement uses TRBV7-2 and TRBJ2-3; D is ambiguous. From germline, CDR1 is SGHTA and CDR2 FQGNSA. This CDR3 spans 12 amino acids. Trimming shortened V by 1 base and J by 6 bases, and 5 bases separated the two germline ends. The CDR3 DNA is TGTGCCAGCAGCTTAGTTTCGGATACGCAGTATTTT. Translated, it gives CASSLVSDTQYF.